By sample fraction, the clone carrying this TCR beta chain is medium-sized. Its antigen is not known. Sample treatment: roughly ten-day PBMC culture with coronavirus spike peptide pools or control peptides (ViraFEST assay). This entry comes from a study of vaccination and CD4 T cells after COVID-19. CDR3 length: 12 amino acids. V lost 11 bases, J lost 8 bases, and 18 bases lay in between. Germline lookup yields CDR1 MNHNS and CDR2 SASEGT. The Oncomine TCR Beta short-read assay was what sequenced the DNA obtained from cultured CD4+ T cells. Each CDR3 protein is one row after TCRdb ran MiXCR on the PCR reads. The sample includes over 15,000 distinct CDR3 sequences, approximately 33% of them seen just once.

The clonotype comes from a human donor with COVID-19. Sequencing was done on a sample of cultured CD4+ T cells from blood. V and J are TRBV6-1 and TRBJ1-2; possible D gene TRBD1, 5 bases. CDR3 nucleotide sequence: TGTGCCTCCCTGGGGGGTCTCTGGGGCTACACCTTC. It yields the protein CASLGGLWGYTF.